This T cell receptor beta chain is from a study of Ad26.COV2.S vaccination and SARS-CoV-2 variants. The wider study: Recipients of Ad26.COV2.S got it intramuscularly, once or twice 56 days apart.

This clone was observed once. The V gene lost 0 bases and the J gene lost 4 bases, with 7 bases spanning the gap. CDR3 length: 13 amino acids. Germline lookup yields CDR1 SGHRS and CDR2 YFSETQ. Some clones are missing from TCRdb's copy, which holds only in-frame ones; the method was immunoSEQ multiplex PCR. The sample yields about 280,000 clones, over 75% seen once. Treatment in this sample: some 20 received Ad26.COV2.S at low or high dose, single or two shots; several received placebo; per-sample allocation not given. Day 63 following the first vaccine or placebo injection was when the samples were taken. The administered vaccine (an Ad26 vector) expressed Wuhan-strain SARS-CoV-2 spike.

Sample: peripheral blood, taken in a trial of Ad26.COV2.S vaccine versus placebo. This chain links TRBV5-1 with TRBJ1-2, with D perhaps matching TRBD1 (5 bases). The clonotype originates from a person between 18 and 65 years old who received the Ad26.COV2.S COVID-19 vaccine or a placebo. CDR3 region: CASSLDGTYGYTF. The CDR3 DNA sequence: TGCGCCAGCAGCTTGGACGGGACCTATGGCTACACCTTC.